One and the same sample provided the 17 T cell receptor beta chains below, sequenced in a study of T cells after yellow fever vaccination. TCRdb called the 5' RACE reads again in MiXCR, with one record for every CDR3 protein. The table has 500,000 to 700,000 distinct CDR3 sequences, 15% to 20% seen once. The specimen comprised PBMCs, sampled 15 days after the yellow fever booster vaccination. The receptors shown here come from a man younger than 45 who received the YFV17D yellow fever vaccine.

The chain uses TRBV20-1 and TRBJ2-5; 9 bases agree with TRBD2. CDR3 length: 15 amino acids. The J segment lost 0 bases and the V segment lost 1 base, leaving 3 bases of the junction unmatched. Germline CDR1 is DFQATT and CDR2 is SNEGSKA (reference sequence). The CDR3: CSARALAGDQETQYF. The CDR3 DNA sequence: TGCAGTGCTAGAGCATTAGCGGGGGACCAAGAGACCCAGTACTTC.

This chain uses TRBV5-1 with TRBJ2-1; 7 positions agree with TRBD2. The CDR3 loop spans 15 amino acids. With V trimmed by 0 bases and J by 7 bases, 7 bases remained unmatched. In germline, CDR1 is SGHRS, CDR2 YFSETQ. This CDR3 reads CASSLALAASNEQFF. CDR3 in DNA: TGCGCCAGCAGCTTGGCCCTAGCGGCCTCGAATGAGCAGTTCTTC.

The chain uses TRBV18 and TRBJ2-3; TRBD2 aligns across 9 bases. V dropped 4 bases and J dropped 0; count of bases not matched to a gene: 5. This CDR3 has 16 residues. Looked up from germline, CDR1 is KGHSH and CDR2 is LQKENI. CDR3 amino acids: CASSRSSGASTDTQYF. The CDR3 DNA is TGTGCCAGCTCACGCTCTAGCGGGGCTAGCACAGATACGCAGTATTTT.

The sample holds a few counts of this clonotype. V is TRBV29-1 and J is TRBJ2-5; a weak D match, TRBD1 (6 bases). CDR1 is SQVTM and CDR2 is ANQGSEA in the germline V gene. This CDR3 region has 13 residues. Between the trimmed V and J ends, which lost 5 bases and 1 base, there was a span of 11 bases. CDR3 coding DNA: TGCAGCGTTCTGGGGGCTGTCCAAGAGACCCAGTACTTC. It is translated as CSVLGAVQETQYF.

This clonotype was picked up a small number of times. V and J are TRBV20-1 and TRBJ2-3; D gene unclear. Germline CDR1 and CDR2: DFQATT and SNEGSKA (reference sequence). Trimming pared 3 bases from V and 0 bases from J, leaving 13 bases between. The CDR3 length is 15 residues. The DNA of the CDR3 is TGCAGTGCTAGGGTACCGGCGACAAGCACAGATACGCAGTATTTT. It yields the protein CSARVPATSTDTQYF.

This clonotype was found a few times. V usage is TRBV12-3 or TRBV12-4 and J usage is TRBJ2-2, with D tentatively TRBD2 (6 bases). This CDR3 spans 11 amino acids. The V gene lost 11 bases and the J gene lost 6 bases, with 10 bases spanning the gap. The CDR3 nucleotides read TGTGCCCTCAGGGAGGCCGGGGAGCTGTTTTTT. Protein sequence: CALREAGELFF.

The chain links TRBV20-1 to TRBJ2-3; a weak D match, TRBD2 (5 bases). The CDR3 totals 12 residues. Trimming stripped 5 bases from V and 6 bases from J, with 12 bases between. The V gene's germline CDR1 is DFQATT and CDR2 SNEGSKA (reference sequence). CDR3 amino acids: CSAGGPSDTQYF. In DNA form, the CDR3 reads TGCAGTGCTGGAGGCCCTAGTGATACGCAGTATTTT.

The V call is TRBV6-1, the J call TRBJ2-2; 7 bases fit TRBD2. Germline CDR1 and CDR2: MNHNS and SASEGT. With 6 bases clipped from V and 5 bases from J, the junction kept 9 bases outside the gene matches. The CDR3 has 15 residues. The CDR3 bases are TGTGCCAGCAGCACTAGCGTTAGCTGGACCGGGGAGCTGTTTTTT. Translated: CASSTSVSWTGELFF.

A few counts support this clonotype. V is TRBV28 and J is TRBJ2-3, with a tentative D call TRBD1 (5 bases). Trimming shortened V by 8 bases and J by 1 base, and 19 bases separated the two germline ends. The CDR3 consists of 16 residues. Germline V gene data show CDR1 as MDHEN and CDR2 as SYDVKM. CDR3 sequence (DNA): TGTGCCAGCGGGCCACCCCCTGGGGCAGGCACAGATACGCAGTATTTT. Protein product: CASGPPPGAGTDTQYF.

The rearrangement links TRBV11-2 to TRBJ2-7; D is possibly TRBD1 or TRBD2 (7 bases each). The ends were cut back, 5 bases at V and 3 bases at J, with 20 bases in the middle. This CDR3 has 16 residues. The germline V gene encodes CDR1 SGHAT and CDR2 FQNNGV. CDR3 loop: CASSGIRRGEGYEQYF. The CDR3 DNA reads TGTGCCAGCAGCGGTATCCGCAGGGGGGAGGGCTACGAGCAGTACTTC.

The rearrangement links TRBV29-1 to TRBJ1-1; tentative D call: TRBD1 (5 bases). CDR1 and CDR2 (germline): SQVTM, ANQGSEA. V lost 7 bases to trimming and J lost 0 bases, with 12 bases between them. The CDR3 contains 13 residues. CDR3 coding DNA: TGCAGCGGGGGGGTCGAAATGAACACTGAAGCTTTCTTT. Amino acids: CSGGVEMNTEAFF.

This clonotype turned up a few times. The chain couples TRBV29-1 to TRBJ2-1; no clear D gene. The CDR3 consists of 13 residues. V was pared by 4 bases and J by 8 bases, with 15 bases between. Germline V CDR1 and CDR2: SQVTM, ANQGSEA. The CDR3 DNA reads TGCAGCGTTGGAACTAACTCGTTCGATGAGCAGTTCTTC. Amino acids: CSVGTNSFDEQFF.

This clonotype was seen a few times. V gene TRBV15 combines with J gene TRBJ2-5; 9 nucleotides align to TRBD2. With 4 bases clipped from V and 5 bases from J, the junction kept 2 bases outside the gene matches. The CDR3 contains 13 residues. CDR1 is LNHNV, CDR2 YYDKDF, per germline (reference sequence). CDR3 DNA sequence: TGTGCCACCAGCAAGCGGGAGGTGGAGACCCAGTACTTC. Protein sequence: CATSKREVETQYF.

The V and J genes are TRBV29-1 and TRBJ2-7; D possibly corresponds to TRBD2 (5 bases). Germline loops: CDR1 SQVTM, CDR2 ANQGSEA. The CDR3 totals 12 residues. V was cut by 6 bases and J by 3 bases, with 12 bases left in between. The CDR3 sequence: CSVVGLSYEQYF. Here the CDR3 DNA reads TGCAGCGTGGTTGGACTGAGCTACGAGCAGTACTTC.

This clonotype occurred a few times. The chain couples TRBV5-5 to TRBJ1-1; D not certain. The length of the CDR3 is 14 residues. V gave up 5 bases and J gave up 4 bases, with 15 bases separating them. The germline gives CDR1 SGHKS, CDR2 YYEKEE (reference sequence). The CDR3 DNA reads as TGTGCCAGCAGATTTCTCACGATCGGCACTGAAGCTTTCTTT. It yields the protein CASRFLTIGTEAFF.

This chain joins TRBV20-1 and TRBJ2-7; 10 nucleotides line up with TRBD2. This CDR3 comprises 16 residues. Losses at the gene ends were 5 bases for V and 2 bases for J; bases not matched to a gene: 12. Germline V gene lookup returns CDR1 DFQATT and CDR2 SNEGSKA (reference sequence). This CDR3 is CSALTESGRAPYEQYF. In nucleotides, the CDR3 is TGCAGTGCTTTGACCGAGAGCGGGAGGGCCCCCTACGAGCAGTACTTC.

This clonotype was recorded a few times. The gene calls are TRBV7-2 and TRBJ2-7; D call uncertain. This CDR3 has 13 amino acids. Per the germline V gene, CDR1 is SGHTA and CDR2 is FQGNSA. The germline V and J ends were trimmed by 5 bases and 2 bases, with 10 bases remaining between them. For the CDR3, the DNA is TGTGCCAGCAGCACGGCCTCCACCTACGAGCAGTACTTC. This gives the protein CASSTASTYEQYF.